These 17 T cell receptor beta chains share one sample of origin, sequenced in a study of blood T cell repertoires in COVID-19. The table came from immunoSEQ multiplex PCR; TCRdb's copy has only in-frame clones and leaves some out. The table lists 300,000 to 400,000 clones, around 87% of them singletons. Sequenced input: peripheral blood. These receptors originate from a woman aged 55-70 years with COVID-19, enrolled during active disease.

The chain is built from TRBV6-5 and TRBJ1-2; 8 nucleotides agree with TRBD1. Germline V gene lookup returns CDR1 MNHEY and CDR2 SVGAGI. The V gene end was trimmed by 5 bases and the J gene end by 2 bases; junction bases not matched to a gene: 4. The CDR3 contains 14 residues. The CDR3 sequence is CASSTTGGNYGYTF. Written as DNA, the CDR3 is TGTGCCAGCAGTACTACAGGGGGAAACTATGGCTACACCTTC.

V and J are TRBV18 and TRBJ1-1; D perhaps matches TRBD1 (6 bases). The germline V and J ends were trimmed by 3 bases and 2 bases, with 13 bases remaining between them. In germline, CDR1 is KGHSH, CDR2 LQKENI. The CDR3 runs to 15 residues. As DNA, the CDR3 is TGTGCCAGCTCACCTACAGGGAAACTCAACACTGAAGCTTTCTTT. Translation gives CASSPTGKLNTEAFF.

The V call is TRBV24-1, the J call TRBJ1-2; D is ambiguous. V lost 3 bases and J lost 4, with 14 bases in between. Germline CDR1 and CDR2: KGHDR and SFDVKD. CDR3 size: 15 residues. The CDR3 here is CATSDDRVGGYGYTF. The DNA for the CDR3 is TGTGCCACCAGTGATGATAGGGTAGGAGGCTATGGCTACACCTTC.

The chain links TRBV2 to TRBJ1-3; D is uncertain. Germline-derived CDR1 and CDR2 are SNHLY and FYNNEI. The CDR3 extends over 13 amino acids. V was cut by 7 bases and J by 2 bases, with 9 bases left in between. This CDR3 reads CASTGVPGNTIYF. The CDR3 region has the DNA TGTGCCAGCACCGGGGTCCCTGGAAACACCATATATTTT.

The gene calls are TRBV11-2 and TRBJ1-1, with D perhaps matching TRBD1 (5 bases). Germline V gene lookup returns CDR1 SGHAT and CDR2 FQNNGV. The CDR3 covers 14 residues. V lost 6 bases and J 3 bases, leaving 14 bases between the germline ends. The CDR3 DNA follows: TGTGCCAGCAGGTTTAGGGGTAGTGACACTGAAGCTTTCTTT. Amino acid sequence: CASRFRGSDTEAFF.

The J gene is TRBJ2-1, the V gene TRBV7-9; 7 bases agree with TRBD2. V gave up 5 bases and J gave up 6 bases; unmatched junction bases: 4. The germline V gene encodes CDR1 SEHNR and CDR2 FQNEAQ (reference sequence). CDR3 size: 13 residues. The CDR3 DNA sequence: TGTGCCAGCAGCGAGGGACTACCCAATGAGCAGTTCTTC. It yields the protein CASSEGLPNEQFF.

In this sample, this clone turned up a few times. This rearrangement joins TRBV5-1 to TRBJ1-6; tentative D call: TRBD1 (6 bases). Germline loops: CDR1 SGHRS, CDR2 YFSETQ. The CDR3 runs 14 residues. The V and J ends lost 0 bases and 10 bases respectively, with 11 bases between them. This chain's CDR3 is CASSLGGGGSPLHF. CDR3 sequence (DNA): TGCGCCAGCAGCTTGGGAGGGGGTGGATCACCCCTCCACTTT.

This chain uses TRBV7-2 with TRBJ1-3, with 8 bases aligning to TRBD1. Germline-derived CDR1 and CDR2 are SGHTA and FQGNSA. The CDR3 covers 17 residues. The V and J ends lost 5 bases and 4 bases, in that order; junction bases with no gene match: 13. This CDR3 reads CASSPRTGRTSGNTIYF. The CDR3, as DNA: TGTGCCAGCAGCCCCCGGACAGGGAGGACCTCAGGAAACACCATATATTTT.

The V gene is TRBV11-2, the J gene TRBJ1-1; maybe TRBD1 (6 bases). V was shortened by 4 bases and J by 1 base, with 16 bases between the two germline ends. This CDR3 spans 16 amino acids. From germline, CDR1 is SGHAT and CDR2 FQNNGV. The chain's CDR3 is CASSSLEGVKNTEAFF. CDR3 nucleotide sequence: TGTGCCAGCAGCTCCCTCGAGGGGGTAAAGAACACTGAAGCTTTCTTT.

This rearrangement joins TRBV19 to TRBJ1-5; D is possibly TRBD1 (5 bases). V was cut by 7 bases and J by 3 bases, with 13 bases left in between. This CDR3 is 14 amino acids long. Germline CDR1 and CDR2: LNHDA and SQIVND (reference sequence). CDR3 DNA sequence: TGTGCCAGTAAGCCCAGGGCGAACAATCAGCCCCAGCATTTT. This codes for CASKPRANNQPQHF.

The rearrangement uses TRBV2 and TRBJ1-2, with D uncertain. This CDR3 has 13 amino acids. The germline CDR1 and CDR2 sequences are SNHLY and FYNNEI. Trimming stripped 0 bases from V and 8 bases from J, with 10 bases between. The CDR3 sequence is CASSEALGSGYTF. The CDR3 nucleotides are TGTGCCAGCAGTGAAGCGCTAGGAAGCGGCTACACCTTC.

V usage is TRBV6-5 and J usage is TRBJ2-4; 10 bases are shared with TRBD1. Unmatched junction bases numbered 2, after V lost 6 bases and J lost 6 bases. CDR3 length equals 13 residues. Germline CDR1 reads MNHEY; CDR2 reads SVGAGI. CDR3 sequence (DNA): TGTGCCAGCAGAAGGACAGGGGGAAACATTCAGTACTTC. Amino acids: CASRRTGGNIQYF.

V is TRBV18 and J is TRBJ1-1; D possibly corresponds to TRBD1 (6 bases). V was shortened by 5 bases and J by 1 base, with 11 bases between the two germline ends. Germline V gene sequence: CDR1 KGHSH, CDR2 LQKENI. The CDR3 sequence is 14 residues long. Here the CDR3 DNA reads TGTGCCAGCTCATCGCAGGGGCCGAACACTGAAGCTTTCTTT. Translation: CASSSQGPNTEAFF.

This clone was recorded a few times. CDR3 amino acids: CASSPEDRVYSYEQYF. As DNA, the CDR3 is TGTGCCAGCAGCCCAGAGGACAGGGTATACTCCTACGAGCAGTACTTC. The chain combines TRBV7-9 with TRBJ2-7, with TRBD1 matching over 8 bases. With 5 bases clipped from V and 0 bases from J, the junction kept 9 bases outside the gene matches. Germline V gives CDR1 SEHNR, CDR2 FQNEAQ (reference sequence). The CDR3 loop spans 16 amino acids.

The chain's CDR3 is CASSYVEGRSNIQYF. The CDR3 region has the DNA TGTGCCAGCAGTTACGTTGAGGGTAGATCAAACATTCAGTACTTC. The V call is TRBV6-5, the J call TRBJ2-4, with D possibly TRBD2 on 5 matching bases. Looked up from germline, CDR1 is MNHEY and CDR2 is SVGAGI. The CDR3 totals 15 residues. The V and J ends lost 2 bases and 6 bases respectively, with 14 bases between them.

The chain uses TRBV5-1 and TRBJ1-1; D possibly corresponds to TRBD1 (6 bases). Germline V gene data show CDR1 as SGHRS and CDR2 as YFSETQ. V was pared by 1 base and J by 4 bases, with 14 bases between. The CDR3 loop spans 15 amino acids. CDR3 protein: CASSLTGTSGTEAFF. CDR3 bases: TGCGCCAGCAGCTTGACCGGGACATCTGGCACTGAAGCTTTCTTT. Full variable domain (missing parts from reference TRBV5-1 and TRBJ1-1): KAGVTQTPRYLIKTRGQQVTLSCSPISGHRSVSWYQQTPGQGLQFLFEYFSETQRNKGNFPGRFSGRQFSNSRSEMNVSTLELGDSALYLCASSLTGTSGTEAFFGQGTRLTVV.

The chain links TRBV14 to TRBJ2-3, with TRBD2 as a possible D gene (6 bases). The CDR3 consists of 15 residues. Per germline, CDR1 SGHDN and CDR2 FVKESK. Trimming removed 0 bases from V and 10 bases from J, with 17 bases in between. Here the CDR3 reads CASSQDSVWGGAQYF. Here the CDR3 DNA reads TGTGCCAGCAGCCAAGATTCAGTCTGGGGCGGGGCGCAGTATTTT. The whole variable domain, filled in from reference TRBV14 and TRBJ2-3, reads EAGVTQFPSHSVIEKGQTVTLRCDPISGHDNLYWYRRVMGKEIKFLLHFVKESKQDESGMPNNRFLAERTGGTYSTLKVQPAELEDSGVYFCASSQDSVWGGAQYFGPGTRLTVL.